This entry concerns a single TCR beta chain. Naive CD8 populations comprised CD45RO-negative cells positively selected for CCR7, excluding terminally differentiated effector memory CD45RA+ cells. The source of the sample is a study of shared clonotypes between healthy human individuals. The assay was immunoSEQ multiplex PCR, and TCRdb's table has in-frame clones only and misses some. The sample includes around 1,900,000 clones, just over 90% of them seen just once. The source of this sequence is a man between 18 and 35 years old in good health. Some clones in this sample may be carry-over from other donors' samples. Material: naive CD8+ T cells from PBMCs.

The CDR3 nucleotides are TGTGCCAGCACAAGGGCGGGAGGAGACAATGAGCAGTTCTTC. Residues: CASTRAGGDNEQFF. The genes are TRBV27 and TRBJ2-1; TRBD2 matches 8 bases. V gave up 7 bases and J gave up 5 bases; unmatched junction bases: 7. In germline, CDR1 is MNHEY, CDR2 SMNVEV (reference sequence). There are 14 residues in the CDR3.